The rows below give T cell receptor beta chains drawn from one sample of a study of blood T cell repertoires in COVID-19. Produced via immunoSEQ multiplex PCR; TCRdb's table is partial and in-frame only. The sample holds around 420,000 clones; roughly 90% are singletons and the top ten take about 2.1%. Sequenced sample: PBMCs or T cells enriched from blood (not recorded which). The receptor source for this set is a woman between 35 and 50 years old with acute COVID-19. Both conserved end residues are trimmed from each CDR3.

CDR3 protein	V gene	J gene
ASSLNSYNEQF	TRBV19	TRBJ2-1
AWSVGVPGNGELF	TRBV30	TRBJ2-2
ASSIGGATEAF	TRBV19	TRBJ1-1
AISEGHNSNQPQH	TRBV10-3	TRBJ1-5
TSSQDQGQETQY	TRBV1	TRBJ2-5
ASSVSGGSYEQY	TRBV9	TRBJ2-7
ASSFGTSGGQIPYEQY	TRBV5-5	TRBJ2-7
ASRLLNSPLH	TRBV12-3/TRBV12-4	TRBJ1-6
AISEGRGYGIDTQY	TRBV10-3	TRBJ2-3
ATSGLGETQY	TRBV24-1	TRBJ2-5
AWSRTGGYT	TRBV30	TRBJ1-2
AWSVLGNSPLH	TRBV30	TRBJ1-6
ASSLPTDSSYEQY	TRBV11-2	TRBJ2-7
ASSPGTSYEQY	TRBV18	TRBJ2-7
SVSGQVNYGYT	TRBV29-1	TRBJ1-2
ASSLGWGDSYEQY	TRBV7-8	TRBJ2-7
ASSPLEEPSGANVLT	TRBV6-6	TRBJ2-6
ASSLVQGSQPQH	TRBV27	TRBJ1-5
AWSVRSANTGELF	TRBV30	TRBJ2-2
ASSLVVGGSNYGYT	TRBV11-2	TRBJ1-2